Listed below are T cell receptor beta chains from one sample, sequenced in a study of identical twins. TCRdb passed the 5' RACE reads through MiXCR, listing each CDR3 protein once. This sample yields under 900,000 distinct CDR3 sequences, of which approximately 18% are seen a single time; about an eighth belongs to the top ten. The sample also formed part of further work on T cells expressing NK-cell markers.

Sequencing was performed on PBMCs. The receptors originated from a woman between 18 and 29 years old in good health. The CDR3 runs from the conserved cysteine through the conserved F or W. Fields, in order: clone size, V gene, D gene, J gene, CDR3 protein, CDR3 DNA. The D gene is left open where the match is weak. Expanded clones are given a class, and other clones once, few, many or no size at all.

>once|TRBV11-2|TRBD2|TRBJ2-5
CASSPRLAWVGETQYF
TGTGCCAGCAGCCCAAGACTAGCGTGGGTGGGGGAGACCCAGTACTTC
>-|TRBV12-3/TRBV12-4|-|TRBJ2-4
CASSLTRAKNIQYF
TGTGCCAGCAGTTTAACGAGAGCCAAAAACATTCAGTACTTC
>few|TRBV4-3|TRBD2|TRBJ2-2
CASSQESLLAGENGELFF
TGCGCCAGCAGCCAAGAAAGCTTACTAGCGGGAGAAAACGGGGAGCTGTTTTTT
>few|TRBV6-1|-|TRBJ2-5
CASSEFIPFRETQYF
TGTGCCAGCAGTGAATTCATCCCTTTTCGAGAGACCCAGTACTTC
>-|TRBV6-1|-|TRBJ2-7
CASSEAWGTYEQYF
TGTGCCAGCAGTGAAGCGTGGGGAACCTACGAGCAGTACTTC
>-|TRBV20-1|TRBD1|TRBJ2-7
CSAPTGPYEQYF
TGCAGTGCTCCGACAGGGCCCTACGAGCAGTACTTC
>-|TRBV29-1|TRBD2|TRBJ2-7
CSVGKGLAGVGEQYF
TGCAGCGTTGGAAAGGGACTAGCGGGAGTTGGCGAGCAGTACTTC
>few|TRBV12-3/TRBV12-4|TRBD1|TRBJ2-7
CASSPAGGLSYEQYF
TGTGCCAGCAGCCCCGCAGGGGGCCTTTCCTACGAGCAGTACTTC
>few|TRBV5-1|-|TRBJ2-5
CASSYLLGRDQETQYF
TGCGCCAGCAGCTATCTACTAGGGAGAGACCAAGAGACCCAGTACTTC
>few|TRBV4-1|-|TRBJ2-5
CASSQDRGAGETQYF
TGCGCCAGCAGCCAAGATAGGGGGGCCGGAGAGACCCAGTACTTC
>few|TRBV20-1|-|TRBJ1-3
CSASSQGGNTIYF
TGCAGTGCTAGCTCTCAGGGAGGAAACACCATATATTTT
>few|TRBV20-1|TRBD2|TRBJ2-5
CSARDQGGGGAETQYF
TGCAGTGCTAGAGATCAGGGTGGCGGGGGGGCAGAGACCCAGTACTTC
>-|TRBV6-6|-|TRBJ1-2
CASSKVGGYGYTF
TGTGCCAGCAGCAAAGTGGGGGGATATGGCTACACCTTC
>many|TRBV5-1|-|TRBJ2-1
CASSWLPGNEQFF
TGCGCCAGCAGCTGGTTACCAGGGAATGAGCAGTTCTTC
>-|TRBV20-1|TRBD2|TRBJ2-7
CSAQGLAGGTYEQYF
TGCAGTGCTCAGGGACTAGCGGGAGGGACCTACGAGCAGTACTTC
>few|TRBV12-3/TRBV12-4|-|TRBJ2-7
CASSDQSQLYF
TGTGCCAGCAGTGATCAGTCTCAGCTGTACTTC
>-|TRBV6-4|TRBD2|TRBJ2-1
CASSGTSGGVEFF
TGTGCCAGCAGTGGGACTAGCGGGGGTGTCGAGTTCTTC
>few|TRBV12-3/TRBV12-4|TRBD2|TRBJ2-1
CASRVAGVRGHEQFF
TGTGCCAGCAGGGTAGCGGGAGTAAGGGGGCATGAGCAGTTCTTC
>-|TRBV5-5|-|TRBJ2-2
CASALVWTGELFF
TGTGCCAGCGCGTTAGTATGGACCGGGGAGCTGTTTTTT
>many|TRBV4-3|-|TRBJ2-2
CASSQDRHASNTGELFF
TGCGCCAGCAGCCAAGATAGACACGCATCGAACACCGGGGAGCTGTTTTTT
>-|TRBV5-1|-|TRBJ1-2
CASSATSSYGYTF
TGCGCCAGCAGCGCGACTAGTAGCTATGGCTACACCTTC
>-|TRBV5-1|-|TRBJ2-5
CASSLAVKQETQYF
TGCGCCAGCAGCTTGGCGGTTAAGCAAGAGACCCAGTACTTC
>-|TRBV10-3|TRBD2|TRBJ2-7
CAVLAASYEQYF
TGTGCCGTACTAGCGGCCTCCTACGAGCAGTACTTC
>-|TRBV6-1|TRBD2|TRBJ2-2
CASRSLAGNPGELFF
TGTGCCAGCAGGTCACTAGCGGGGAACCCCGGGGAGCTGTTTTTT
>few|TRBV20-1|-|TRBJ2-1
CSAKQGDNEQFF
TGCAGTGCTAAACAGGGCGACAATGAGCAGTTCTTC
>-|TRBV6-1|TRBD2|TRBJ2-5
CASSQLAAGQETQYF
TGTGCCAGCAGCCAACTAGCGGCAGGCCAAGAGACCCAGTACTTC
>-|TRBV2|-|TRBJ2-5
CACRPGWGQASGAKETQYF
TGTGCCTGCAGACCAGGGTGGGGACAGGCTAGCGGAGCTAAAGAGACCCAGTACTTC
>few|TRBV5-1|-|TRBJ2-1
CASSSHGGDNEQFF
TGCGCCAGCAGCTCCCACGGAGGGGACAATGAGCAGTTCTTC